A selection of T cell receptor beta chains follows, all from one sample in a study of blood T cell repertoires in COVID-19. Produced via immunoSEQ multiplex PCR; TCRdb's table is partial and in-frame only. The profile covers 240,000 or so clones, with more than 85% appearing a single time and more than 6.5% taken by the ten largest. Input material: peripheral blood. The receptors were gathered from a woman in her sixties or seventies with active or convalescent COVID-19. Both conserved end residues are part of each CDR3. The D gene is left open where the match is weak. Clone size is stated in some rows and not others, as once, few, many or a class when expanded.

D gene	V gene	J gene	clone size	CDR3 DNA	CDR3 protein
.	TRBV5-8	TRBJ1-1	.	TGTGCCAGCAGCTTTGACAGGCGGTCTGAAGCTTTCTTT	CASSFDRRSEAFF
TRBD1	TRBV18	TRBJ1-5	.	TGTGCCAGCTCACTATCCTGGGACAGCGGCCAGCCCCAGCATTTT	CASSLSWDSGQPQHF
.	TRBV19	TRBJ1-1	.	TGTGCCAGCGCCTACAGGGAAACTGAAGCTTTCTTT	CASAYRETEAFF
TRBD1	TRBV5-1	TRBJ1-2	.	TGCGCCAGCAGCATGACAGGGAACTATGGCTACACCTTC	CASSMTGNYGYTF
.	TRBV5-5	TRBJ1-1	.	TGTGCCAGCAGCTTTTGGCAGGGTCTGGGTTTCTTT	CASSFWQGLGFF
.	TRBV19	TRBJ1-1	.	TGTGCCAGTAGTATGGGCGACGTTAACACTGAAGCTTTCTTT	CASSMGDVNTEAFF
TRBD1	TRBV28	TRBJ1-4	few	TGTGCCAGCAGTTCGGGACAGAGTAATGAAAAACTGTTTTTT	CASSSGQSNEKLFF
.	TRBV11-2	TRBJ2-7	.	TGTGCCAGCAGCTCAGGGGAGGGGTCCGAGCAGTACTTC	CASSSGEGSEQYF
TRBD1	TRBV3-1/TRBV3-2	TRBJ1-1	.	TGTGCCAGCAGCCAAGAGGGGCAGGGGGACACTGAAGCTTTCTTT	CASSQEGQGDTEAFF
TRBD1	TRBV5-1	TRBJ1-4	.	TGCGCCAGCAGCTCCGGGGACAGTAGGAATGAAAAACTGTTTTTT	CASSSGDSRNEKLFF
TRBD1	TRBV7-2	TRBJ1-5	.	TGTGCCAGCAGCTTAGGGACAGGGAAACAGCCCCAGCATTTT	CASSLGTGKQPQHF
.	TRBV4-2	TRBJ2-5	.	TGTGCCAGCAGCCAAGACAGGGGAGGGGGGCAAGAGACCCAGTACTTC	CASSQDRGGGQETQYF
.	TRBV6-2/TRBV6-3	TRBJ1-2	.	TGTGCCAGCAGTTCCTCGGTAGGGGCGAACTATGGCTACACCTTC	CASSSSVGANYGYTF
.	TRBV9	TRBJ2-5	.	TGTGCCAGCAGCCCCCGCTGGGAATCCTTCGGGGAAGAGACCCAGTACTTC	CASSPRWESFGEETQYF
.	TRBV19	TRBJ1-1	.	TGTGCCAGTAGTATAATACAGGGGAACACTGAAGCTTTCTTT	CASSIIQGNTEAFF
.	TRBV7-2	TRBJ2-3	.	TGTGCCAGCAGCTTAGGCGGGGCTGCAACAGATACGCAGTATTTT	CASSLGGAATDTQYF
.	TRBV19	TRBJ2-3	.	TGTGCCAGTAGTTTACAGGTATCCGCAGATACGCAGTATTTT	CASSLQVSADTQYF
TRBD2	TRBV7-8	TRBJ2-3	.	TGTGCCAGCAGCGTAGCGGGGTTGGGAGTTACGCAGTATTTT	CASSVAGLGVTQYF
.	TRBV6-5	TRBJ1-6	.	TGTGCCAGCAGTTATCAGGGGTGGGATTCACCCCTCCACTTT	CASSYQGWDSPLHF
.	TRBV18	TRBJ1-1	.	TGTGCCAGCTCACCACAAGGGCAGGCGGGTTTGGGCACTGAAGCTTTCTTT	CASSPQGQAGLGTEAFF
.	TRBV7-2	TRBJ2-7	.	TGTGCCAGCAGCTCCGAGTTGTCAGGGTCCGAGCAGTACTTC	CASSSELSGSEQYF
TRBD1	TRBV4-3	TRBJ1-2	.	TGCGCCAGCAGCCTTGTTGGGACAGGGTTAAATGGCTACACCTTC	CASSLVGTGLNGYTF
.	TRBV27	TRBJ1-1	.	TGTGCCAGCAGTTTAACTCCGAACACTGAAGCTTTCTTT	CASSLTPNTEAFF
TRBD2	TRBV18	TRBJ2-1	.	TGTGCCAGCTCACCACCGAATCTAGCGGCGGGGAATGAGCAGTTCTTC	CASSPPNLAAGNEQFF
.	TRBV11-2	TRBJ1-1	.	TGTGCCAGCAGCTTTATATCGAGGAACACTGAAGCTTTCTTT	CASSFISRNTEAFF
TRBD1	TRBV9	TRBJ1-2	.	TGTGCCAGCAGCCCCGGGACAGCTGATGGCTACACCTTC	CASSPGTADGYTF
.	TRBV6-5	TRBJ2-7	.	TGTGCCAGCAGTCAGGGTAGCTCCTACGAGCAGTACTTC	CASSQGSSYEQYF
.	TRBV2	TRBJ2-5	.	TGTGCCAGCAAGGGGCAGGGAATCACCCAGTACTTC	CASKGQGITQYF
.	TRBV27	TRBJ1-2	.	TGTGCCAGCAGTTTGCGAAGTTCGGGTGGAGGCTACACCTTC	CASSLRSSGGGYTF
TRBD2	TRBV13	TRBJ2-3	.	TGTGCCAGCAGCACCTTATCACTAGCGGGGTCAACAGATACGCAGTATTTT	CASSTLSLAGSTDTQYF
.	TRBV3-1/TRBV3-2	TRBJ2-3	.	TGTGCCAGCAGCCTCCAGGCTTGGGATACGCAGTATTTT	CASSLQAWDTQYF
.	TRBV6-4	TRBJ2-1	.	TGTGCCAGCAGTGACTCTCTAGGGGTAACCTACAATGAGCAGTTCTTC	CASSDSLGVTYNEQFF
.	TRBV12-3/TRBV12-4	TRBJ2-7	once	TGTGCCAGCAGTCTTAGCGGTGAGCAGTACTTC	CASSLSGEQYF
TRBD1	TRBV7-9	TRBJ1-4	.	TGTGCCAGCAGCTTAGCGGCTCCGGGACAGGGAACCGAAAAACTGTTTTTT	CASSLAAPGQGTEKLFF
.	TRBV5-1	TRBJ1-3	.	TGCGCCAGCAGCCCCCTGGGAGAGGGCGTACTCGGAAACACCATATATTTT	CASSPLGEGVLGNTIYF
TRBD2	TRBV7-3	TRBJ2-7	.	TGTGCCAGCAGCGTAAGCGGGGGGGATTCCTACGAGCAGTACTTC	CASSVSGGDSYEQYF
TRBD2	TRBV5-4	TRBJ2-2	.	TGTGCCAGCAGCTTGTTTGGTCCGGGGGGCACCGGGGAGCTGTTTTTT	CASSLFGPGGTGELFF
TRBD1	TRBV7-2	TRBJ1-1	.	TGTGCCAGCAGCTTAGCGACGAGACAGGGGGGAGCTTTCTTT	CASSLATRQGGAFF